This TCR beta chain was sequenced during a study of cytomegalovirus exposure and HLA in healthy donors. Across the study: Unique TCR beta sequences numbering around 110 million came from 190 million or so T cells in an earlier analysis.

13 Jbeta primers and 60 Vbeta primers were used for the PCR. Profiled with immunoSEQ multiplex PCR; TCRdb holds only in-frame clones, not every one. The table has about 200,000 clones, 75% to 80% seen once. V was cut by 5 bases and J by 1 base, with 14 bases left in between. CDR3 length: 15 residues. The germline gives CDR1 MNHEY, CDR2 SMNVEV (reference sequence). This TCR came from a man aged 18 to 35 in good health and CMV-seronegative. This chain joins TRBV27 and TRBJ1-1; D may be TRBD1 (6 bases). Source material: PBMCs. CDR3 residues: CASSTTGMANTEAFF. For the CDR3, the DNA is TGTGCCAGCAGTACAACAGGGATGGCGAACACTGAAGCTTTCTTT.